These T cell receptor beta chains were read from a single sample in a study of T cell responses to AZD1222 COVID-19 vaccine. Clones were sequenced by immunoSEQ multiplex PCR, and TCRdb holds only the in-frame ones, with some missing. The table has some 79,000 clones, approximately 85% seen once; the top ten hold 3.4%. Sequencing was performed on peripheral blood, taken 28 days after the second AZD1222 dose. These receptors originate from an adult who received the AZD1222 COVID-19 vaccine. Each CDR3 is given with its conserved first and last residue. D genes are given only for firm matches. Not all rows give a size; the values are once, few, many and, for expanded clones, a class.

abundance,j_gene,d_gene,v_gene,CDR3nt,CDR3aa
-,TRBJ1-1,-,TRBV29-1,TGCAGCGTTATTACAGTGAACACTGAAGCTTTCTTT,CSVITVNTEAFF
-,TRBJ1-2,-,TRBV28,TGTGCCAGCAGTCCGGACACCTATGGCTACACCTTC,CASSPDTYGYTF
-,TRBJ1-1,-,TRBV18,TGTGCCAGCTCACCACCAACGAACACTGAAGCTTTCTTT,CASSPPTNTEAFF
-,TRBJ2-1,-,TRBV10-3,TGTGCCATCAGTGCTGGGGATGGGAATGAGCAGTTCTTC,CAISAGDGNEQFF
-,TRBJ1-1,TRBD1,TRBV18,TGTGCCAGCTCACCCGGGGACAGGGGGTCCCGTTGGACTGAAGCTTTCTTT,CASSPGDRGSRWTEAFF
-,TRBJ2-2,TRBD1,TRBV5-1,TGCGCCAGCAGCTTGGGGACGGGACAGGGATTCACCGGGGAGCTGTTTTTT,CASSLGTGQGFTGELFF
-,TRBJ2-7,-,TRBV28,TGTGCCAGCACTCCCTCCTCGGCCGGACATCACTACGAGCAGTACTTC,CASTPSSAGHHYEQYF
-,TRBJ1-2,-,TRBV19,TGTGCCAGTAGTCCCGCAATCTATGGCTACACCTTC,CASSPAIYGYTF
-,TRBJ2-1,TRBD2,TRBV4-2,TGTGCCAGCAGCCAAGCCCCAGGGAGGGGAGTCTCCTACAATGAGCAGTTCTTC,CASSQAPGRGVSYNEQFF
-,TRBJ2-1,TRBD2,TRBV15,TGTGCCTGTGGCGGGAGTCTGGTGAATGAGCAGTTCTTC,CACGGSLVNEQFF
few,TRBJ1-2,TRBD1,TRBV7-6,TGTGCCAGCAGCCCAAAGGCCGGGACAGGGGGCGGAGGCTACACCTTC,CASSPKAGTGGGGYTF
-,TRBJ2-2,TRBD2,TRBV7-2,TGTGCCAGCAGCACGGGAGCGGGAGCCGGGGAGCTGTTTTTT,CASSTGAGAGELFF
-,TRBJ1-6,TRBD1,TRBV5-5,TGTGCCAGCAGCTTACAGGGGTTAAGCTCCTATAATTCACCCCTCCACTTT,CASSLQGLSSYNSPLHF
-,TRBJ2-2,TRBD1,TRBV19,TGTGCCAGTAGTAACAGGGGACGCACCGGGGAGCTGTTTTTT,CASSNRGRTGELFF
-,TRBJ2-5,-,TRBV2,TGTGCCAGCAGTGATTGGACTGCCCGGGAGACCCAGTACTTC,CASSDWTARETQYF
-,TRBJ2-7,-,TRBV4-1,TGCGCCAGCAGCCATTCGACGGGCAGCTCCTACGAGCAGTACTTC,CASSHSTGSSYEQYF
-,TRBJ1-1,-,TRBV12-3/TRBV12-4,TGTGCCAGCAGTTTAGATTTGGGAACTGAAGCTTTCTTT,CASSLDLGTEAFF
-,TRBJ1-1,TRBD1,TRBV7-9,TGTGCCAGCAGCTCGTACAGGGGCCAGAACACTGAAGCTTTCTTT,CASSSYRGQNTEAFF
-,TRBJ2-7,TRBD2,TRBV6-2/TRBV6-3,TGTGCCAGCAGTGGGGGGACTAGCGGGAACTACGAGCAGTACTTC,CASSGGTSGNYEQYF
few,TRBJ1-6,TRBD1,TRBV27,TGTGCCAGCAGTCCAACCAGGACAGGGGTGAATAATTCACCCCTCCACTTT,CASSPTRTGVNNSPLHF
-,TRBJ2-2,-,TRBV9,TGTGCCAGCAGCTCTCTCACCGTGAACACCGGGGAGCTGTTTTTT,CASSSLTVNTGELFF
-,TRBJ1-3,-,TRBV27,TGTGCCAGCAGTTTATCTCCGGGTTTCTCTGGAAACACCATATATTTT,CASSLSPGFSGNTIYF
-,TRBJ1-2,TRBD1,TRBV28,TGTGCCAGCAGTTTATGGGACAGGGAGCGTCTTGGCTACACCTTC,CASSLWDRERLGYTF
once,TRBJ2-7,-,TRBV19,TGTGCCAGTAGTATAGAAAGGAGACCTTCCTACGAGCAGTACTTC,CASSIERRPSYEQYF
-,TRBJ1-5,-,TRBV13,TGTGCCAGCAGCGTAGGGGCAGCCAATCAGCCCCAGCATTTT,CASSVGAANQPQHF